This T cell receptor beta chain stems from a study of cytomegalovirus exposure and HLA in healthy donors. 13 Jbeta primers and 60 Vbeta primers were used for the PCR. Data came from immunoSEQ multiplex PCR; TCRdb stores just in-frame clones and leaves some out. Among about 120,000 clones, about 80% were seen once, and the ten largest hold roughly 2.6%. The CDR3 runs 15 residues. V shed 0 bases, J shed 4 bases, and the junction held 6 bases outside the gene matches. From germline, CDR1 is SGDLS and CDR2 YYNGEE. The sequenced sample consisted of PBMCs. The origin of this receptor is a female donor in good health and CMV-seronegative. This chain links TRBV9 with TRBJ2-5, with 7 bases that match TRBD2. In nucleotides, the CDR3 is TGTGCCAGCAGCGTAGATCGGGGCGGGGGAGAGACCCAGTACTTC. Translating it yields CASSVDRGGGETQYF.